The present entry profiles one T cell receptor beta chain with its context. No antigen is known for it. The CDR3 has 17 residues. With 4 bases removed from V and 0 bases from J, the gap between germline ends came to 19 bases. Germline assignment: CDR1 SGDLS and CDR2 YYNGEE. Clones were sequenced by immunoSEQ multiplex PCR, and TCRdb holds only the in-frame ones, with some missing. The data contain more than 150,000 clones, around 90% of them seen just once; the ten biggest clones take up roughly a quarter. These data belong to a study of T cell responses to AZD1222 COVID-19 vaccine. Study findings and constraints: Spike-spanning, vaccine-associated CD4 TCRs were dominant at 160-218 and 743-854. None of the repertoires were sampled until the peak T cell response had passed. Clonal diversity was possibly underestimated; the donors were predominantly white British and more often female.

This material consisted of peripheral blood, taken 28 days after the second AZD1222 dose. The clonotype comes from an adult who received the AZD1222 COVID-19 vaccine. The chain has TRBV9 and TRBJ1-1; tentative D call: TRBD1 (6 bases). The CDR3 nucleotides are TGTGCCAGCAGCCCCCCGCAGGGGCGGTTGGTGAACACTGAAGCTTTCTTT. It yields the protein CASSPPQGRLVNTEAFF.